A single sample gave rise to the 31 T cell receptor beta chains below, sequenced in a study of cytomegalovirus exposure and HLA in healthy donors. The protocol was immunoSEQ multiplex PCR, while the TCRdb copy is restricted to in-frame clones and leaves out a portion. The profile shows about 55,000 clones, about nine tenths of them singletons. Material for sequencing was PBMCs. Every receptor here comes from a man aged 18 to 29 in good health and CMV-seronegative.

The chain combines TRBV4-1 with TRBJ1-1; 12 positions match TRBD1. The junction had 3 bases not matched to a gene; V was cut back by 4 bases and J by 0 bases. Germline loops: CDR1 MGHRA, CDR2 YSYEKL. This CDR3 region has 16 residues. CDR3 DNA: TGCGCCAGCAGCCGGGGGACAGGGGGCGTGAACACTGAAGCTTTCTTT. It specifies CASSRGTGGVNTEAFF.

The J gene is TRBJ2-1, the V gene TRBV28, with 10 bases matching TRBD2. The germline V gene has CDR1 MDHEN and CDR2 SYDVKM. The trim removed 5 bases at V and 4 bases at J, leaving 8 bases unmatched. This CDR3 region has 16 residues. CDR3 nucleotides: TGTGCCAGCAGTAGGGTTGGGACTAGCGAGTACAATGAGCAGTTCTTC. Residues: CASSRVGTSEYNEQFF. Drawing the rest from reference TRBV28 and TRBJ2-1, the complete variable domain is DVKVTQSSRYLVKRTGEKVFLECVQDMDHENMFWYRQDPGLGLRLIYFSYDVKMKEKGDIPEGYSVSREKKERFSLILESASTNQTSMYLCASSRVGTSEYNEQFFGPGTRLTVL.

The chain couples TRBV28 to TRBJ1-5, with a tentative D call TRBD1 (5 bases). Germline-derived CDR1 and CDR2 are MDHEN and SYDVKM. V was pared by 6 bases and J by 0 bases, with 12 bases between. The CDR3 extends over 15 amino acids. The CDR3 bases are TGTGCCAGCAGCCTCGACAGTTATAGCAATCAGCCCCAGCATTTT. Translating gives CASSLDSYSNQPQHF.

V and J are TRBV11-1 and TRBJ2-1, with 9 bases fitting TRBD2. This CDR3 contains 16 residues. The V gene's germline CDR1 is SGHAT and CDR2 FQDESV (reference sequence). V gave up 6 bases and J gave up 3 bases; unmatched junction bases: 9. CDR3 protein: CASSTSGGIGYNEQFF. CDR3 DNA sequence: TGTGCCAGCAGTACGAGCGGGGGGATCGGCTACAATGAGCAGTTCTTC. The variable domain in full, with the rest retrieved from reference TRBV11-1 and TRBJ2-1, is EAEVAQSPRYKITEKSQAVAFWCDPISGHATLYWYRQILGQGPELLVQFQDESVVDDSQLPKDRFSAERLKGVDSTLKIQPAELGDSAMYLCASSTSGGIGYNEQFFGPGTRLTVL.

The rearrangement uses TRBV18 and TRBJ1-1, with TRBD1 matching 7 bases. The CDR3 covers 14 residues. Germline V lookup: CDR1 KGHSH, CDR2 LQKENI. Losses at the gene ends were 7 bases for V and 0 bases for J; bases not matched to a gene: 5. This CDR3 reads CASWTGQLNTEAFF. Here the CDR3 DNA reads TGTGCCAGCTGGACGGGACAGTTGAACACTGAAGCTTTCTTT.

The genes are TRBV9 and TRBJ2-1; 13 bases match TRBD2. This CDR3 spans 14 amino acids. Germline V gene lookup returns CDR1 SGDLS and CDR2 YYNGEE. J gave up 8 bases and V 3 bases, and 2 bases lay outside the gene matches. The CDR3: CASSGTSGSYEQFF. The CDR3 region has the DNA TGTGCCAGCAGCGGGACTAGCGGGAGTTATGAGCAGTTCTTC.

CDR3 nucleotides: TGTGCCAGCTCACCGTCTCGGGAGCAGTACTTC. Translation: CASSPSREQYF. The chain combines TRBV18 with TRBJ2-7; D call uncertain. Germline CDR1 KGHSH, CDR2 LQKENI. Between the trimmed V and J ends, which lost 3 bases and 7 bases, there was a span of 7 bases. The CDR3 is 11 amino acids.

A single count supports this clone. The chain recombines TRBV2 with TRBJ1-2; 10 bases agree with TRBD1. Germline V gene data show CDR1 as SNHLY and CDR2 as FYNNEI. The CDR3 contains 16 residues. V lost 6 bases to trimming and J lost 6 bases; unmatched junction nucleotides: 13. The CDR3 nucleotides read TGTGCCAGCAGAGCGTCGAGGGGACAGGGGTTCAATGGCTACACCTTC. Translation gives CASRASRGQGFNGYTF. Filled out from reference TRBV2 and TRBJ1-2, the complete variable domain reads EPEVTQTPSHQVTQMGQEVILRCVPISNHLYFYWYRQILGQKVEFLVSFYNNEISEKSEIFDDQFSVERPDGSNFTLKIRSTKLEDSAMYFCASRASRGQGFNGYTFGSGTRLTVV.

The chain recombines TRBV19 with TRBJ2-7, with D maybe TRBD1 (5 bases). Deletions cut 4 bases from V and 2 bases from J, with 9 bases between. Per germline, CDR1 LNHDA and CDR2 SQIVND (reference sequence). The CDR3 extends over 13 amino acids. The CDR3 DNA reads TGTGCCAGTAGTACAGGGAAGGCCTACGAGCAGTACTTC. Translated, it gives CASSTGKAYEQYF.

This sequence joins TRBV28 and TRBJ2-3, with no clear D. The germline V and J ends were trimmed by 8 bases and 0 bases, with 9 bases remaining between them. The CDR3 spans 13 residues. CDR1 and CDR2 (germline): MDHEN, SYDVKM. CDR3 region: CASERASTDTQYF. CDR3 DNA: TGTGCCAGCGAACGAGCTAGCACAGATACGCAGTATTTT.

J is TRBJ1-2 and V is TRBV6-5; TRBD1 agrees at 7 bases. This CDR3 is built from 16 residues. Germline trimming cut 0 bases from V and 4 bases from J; bases unmatched to any gene: 8. CDR1 is MNHEY and CDR2 is SVGAGI in the germline V gene. CDR3 loop: CASSYSMGQSVYGYTF. The CDR3 DNA is TGTGCCAGCAGTTACTCAATGGGACAGAGCGTCTATGGCTACACCTTC.

V usage is TRBV25-1 and J usage is TRBJ2-5, with 8 bases that match TRBD1. The CDR3 runs to 13 residues. Looked up from germline, CDR1 is MGHDK and CDR2 is SYGVNS. The CDR3 loop is CSSRRTGQETQYF. In DNA, the CDR3 is TGTTCAAGCCGTCGGACAGGGCAAGAGACCCAGTACTTC.

This clone was recorded only once. J is TRBJ2-5 and V is TRBV9; 7 nucleotides align to TRBD2. The CDR3 is 14 residues long. Per germline, CDR1 SGDLS and CDR2 YYNGEE. With 3 bases clipped from V and 4 bases from J, the junction kept 6 bases outside the gene matches. CDR3 bases: TGTGCCAGCAGCGGGGGACTATCCGGAGAGACCCAGTACTTC. As protein: CASSGGLSGETQYF.

The DNA for the CDR3 is TGCGCCAGCAGCCATGACCGGGACAGGTCGAACACCGGGGAGCTGTTTTTT. Protein sequence: CASSHDRDRSNTGELFF. J is TRBJ2-2 and V is TRBV4-1, with 8 bases lining up with TRBD1. The CDR3 extends over 17 amino acids. Germline lookup yields CDR1 MGHRA and CDR2 YSYEKL. The ends lost 3 bases at V and 0 bases at J; junction bases unmatched: 6.

The genes are TRBV5-4 and TRBJ2-2; 15 nucleotides line up with TRBD2. The CDR3 runs to 17 residues. The trim removed 2 bases at V and 7 bases at J, leaving 6 bases unmatched. Germline-derived CDR1 and CDR2 are SGHNT and YYREEE (reference sequence). The CDR3 protein is CASSFGLAGGQGGELFF. The CDR3 nucleotides are TGTGCCAGCAGCTTTGGACTAGCGGGAGGGCAGGGCGGGGAGCTGTTTTTT.

A word on this clone: One junction end does not reproduce the germline sequence, and a read error may be involved. The chain employs TRBV27 and TRBJ2-7, with D perhaps matching TRBD1 (7 bases). The CDR3 has 14 residues. CDR1 MNHEY and CDR2 SMNVEV come from the germline V gene (reference sequence). This CDR3 reads CASSLRGTEGTPLF. The CDR3 DNA follows: TGTGCCAGCAGTTTACGCGGGACAGAAGGGACTCCTCTCTTC.

The chain couples TRBV28 to TRBJ2-1; tentatively, D is TRBD1 (7 bases). The V and J ends lost 7 bases and 4 bases respectively, with 17 bases between them. Germline values: CDR1 MDHEN, CDR2 SYDVKM. The CDR3 runs 15 residues. CDR3: CASKTGGGRYNEQFF. In DNA form, the CDR3 reads TGTGCCAGCAAGACTGGAGGGGGCCGATACAATGAGCAGTTCTTC.

The genes are TRBV30 and TRBJ2-3; 7 nucleotides line up with TRBD2. The CDR3 loop spans 15 amino acids. V was clipped by 0 bases and J by 0 bases; unmatched bases: 3. Germline values: CDR1 GTSNPN, CDR2 SVGIG (reference sequence). CDR3 nucleotides: TGTGCCTGGAGTGTCGAGCGGGGTAGCACAGATACGCAGTATTTT. This translates into CAWSVERGSTDTQYF. The complete variable domain, with remaining parts taken from reference TRBV30 and TRBJ2-3, reads SQTIHQWPATLVQPVGSPLSLECTVEGTSNPNLYWYRQAAGRGLQLLFYSVGIGQISSEVPQNLSASRPQDRQFILSSKKLLLSDSGFYLCAWSVERGSTDTQYFGPGTRLTVL.

The V and J genes are TRBV10-1 and TRBJ1-2; 7 bases match TRBD1. V lost 4 bases to trimming and J lost 2 bases; unmatched junction nucleotides: 1. The CDR3 has 13 amino acids. The germline CDR1 and CDR2 sequences are WNHNN and SYGVQD (reference sequence). The CDR3 coding sequence is TGCGCCAGCAGTGGACAGGGAAACTATGGCTACACCTTC. Protein sequence: CASSGQGNYGYTF.

The chain joins TRBV5-1 to TRBJ2-3; D possibly corresponds to TRBD2 (6 bases). This CDR3 is 15 amino acids long. Deletions cut 4 bases from V and 1 base from J, with 13 bases between. Germline V gene data show CDR1 as SGHRS and CDR2 as YFSETQ. This chain's CDR3 is CASSPDGTGTDTQYF. DNA for the CDR3: TGCGCCAGCAGCCCCGACGGGACTGGCACAGATACGCAGTATTTT. Combining the CDR3 with reference TRBV5-1 and TRBJ2-3 gives the whole variable domain KAGVTQTPRYLIKTRGQQVTLSCSPISGHRSVSWYQQTPGQGLQFLFEYFSETQRNKGNFPGRFSGRQFSNSRSEMNVSTLELGDSALYLCASSPDGTGTDTQYFGPGTRLTVL.

The chain has TRBV6-1 and TRBJ1-2; D remains unclear. The V end lost 8 bases, the J end lost 5 bases, and 21 bases lay between the germline ends. Germline V lookup: CDR1 MNHNS, CDR2 SASEGT. The CDR3 has 15 amino acids. CDR3 amino acids: CASRVGNLRSYGYTF. The DNA for the CDR3 is TGTGCCAGCCGGGTAGGCAACCTCCGATCGTATGGCTACACCTTC.

The chain couples TRBV6-1 to TRBJ2-2; 10 positions match TRBD1. Trimming at V came to 2 bases and at J to 4 bases, leaving 13 bases not matched to a gene. The CDR3 covers 19 residues. Germline CDR1 is MNHNS and CDR2 is SASEGT. The CDR3 DNA is TGTGCCAGCAGTGAAAGGCCGGGACAGGGGACTTGGGGCACCGGGGAGCTGTTTTTT. The encoded protein is CASSERPGQGTWGTGELFF.

This clone was observed a handful of times. The chain links TRBV2 to TRBJ1-1; 8 bases map to TRBD1. The CDR3 is made up of 14 amino acids. Trimming took 4 bases from V and 2 from J; bases not matched to a gene: 3. Per germline, CDR1 SNHLY and CDR2 FYNNEI. The CDR3 nucleotides are TGTGCCAGCAGTGGGGACAGGACTAACACTGAAGCTTTCTTT. Amino acid sequence: CASSGDRTNTEAFF.

V and J are TRBV6-6 and TRBJ2-2; D is unclear. V lost 4 bases, J lost 1 base, and 7 bases lay in between. The CDR3 extends over 14 amino acids. Germline V gives CDR1 MNHNY, CDR2 SVGAGI (reference sequence). The chain's CDR3 is CASSSNRNTGELFF. The CDR3 nucleotides are TGTGCCAGCAGTTCCAACAGGAACACCGGGGAGCTGTTTTTT.

V usage is TRBV10-3 and J usage is TRBJ1-5, with a tentative D call TRBD1 (6 bases). This CDR3 is 13 amino acids long. Looked up from germline, CDR1 is ENHRY and CDR2 is SYGVKD. Trimming took off 7 bases at V and 3 bases at J, with 10 bases between the two ends. The CDR3 DNA follows: TGTGCCATCAAGGACAGCAACAATCAGCCCCAGCATTTT. Protein product: CAIKDSNNQPQHF.

V usage is TRBV4-2 and J usage is TRBJ2-3; no firm D call. Germline CDR1 LGHNA, CDR2 YNFKEQ. The CDR3 loop spans 16 amino acids. V lost 1 base, J lost 0 bases, and 11 bases lay in between. CDR3 loop: CASSQATAQSTDTQYF. For the CDR3, the DNA is TGTGCCAGCAGCCAAGCCACAGCCCAGAGCACAGATACGCAGTATTTT.

The chain uses TRBV21-1 and TRBJ2-1; no check of the table's D call, TRBD2, against the DNA was made. TRBV21-1 is a known pseudogene. CDR3 length equals 18 residues. For the CDR3, the DNA is TGTGCCAGCAGCCTTCCGGGACTAGCGGGAGGGCCCGGGGTCAAGCAGTTCTTC. Residues: CASSLPGLAGGPGVKQFF.

This chain uses TRBV7-9 with TRBJ2-7; 11 bases are shared with TRBD1. The CDR3 runs to 15 residues. J was trimmed by 5 bases and V by 3 bases; bases with no gene match: 6. CDR1 is SEHNR and CDR2 is FQNEAQ in the germline V gene (reference sequence). The CDR3 reads CASSFGGQGVDEQYF. In nucleotides, the CDR3 is TGTGCCAGCAGCTTTGGGGGACAGGGGGTTGACGAGCAGTACTTC.

This chain uses TRBV30 with TRBJ2-6; D is perhaps TRBD1 (6 bases). V was pared by 3 bases and J by 1 base, with 10 bases between. The CDR3 length is 15 residues. CDR1 is GTSNPN and CDR2 is SVGIG in the germline V gene (reference sequence). The CDR3 loop reads CAWSLGQSGANVLTF. The CDR3 DNA reads TGTGCCTGGAGCCTAGGACAGTCTGGGGCCAACGTCCTGACTTTC.

The chain joins TRBV7-8 to TRBJ1-3; the D is unclear. Deletions cut 4 bases from V and 4 bases from J, with 8 bases between. CDR3 length equals 13 residues. Germline CDR1 is SGHVS and CDR2 is FQNEAQ. The CDR3 DNA follows: TGTGCCAGCAGCTCCCGAGGGGGAAACACCATATATTTT. It is translated as CASSSRGGNTIYF.

The V and J genes are TRBV18 and TRBJ2-7, with 9 nucleotides matching TRBD2. Germline-derived CDR1 and CDR2 are KGHSH and LQKENI. The J segment lost 2 bases and the V segment lost 4 bases, leaving 3 bases of the junction unmatched. The CDR3 sequence is 14 residues long. This CDR3 is CASSLGLAPYEQYF. DNA for the CDR3: TGTGCCAGCTCACTGGGACTAGCCCCCTACGAGCAGTACTTC.